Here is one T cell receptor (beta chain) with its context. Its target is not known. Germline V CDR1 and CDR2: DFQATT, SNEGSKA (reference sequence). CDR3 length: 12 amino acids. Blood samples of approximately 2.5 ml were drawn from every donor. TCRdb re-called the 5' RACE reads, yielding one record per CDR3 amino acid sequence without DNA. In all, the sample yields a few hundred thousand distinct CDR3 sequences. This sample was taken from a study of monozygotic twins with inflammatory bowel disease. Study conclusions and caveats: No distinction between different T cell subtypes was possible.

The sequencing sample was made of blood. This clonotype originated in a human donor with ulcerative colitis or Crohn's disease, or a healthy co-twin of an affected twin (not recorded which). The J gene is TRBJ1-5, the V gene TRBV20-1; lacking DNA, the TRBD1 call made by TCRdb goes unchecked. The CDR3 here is CSAGQGVQPQHF.